Listed below are T cell receptor beta chains from one sample, sequenced in a study of T-cell reconstitution after alpha-beta-depleted transplantation in children. TCRdb used MiXCR to reprocess the PCR reads, holding one entry per CDR3 protein. The data show a few hundred thousand distinct CDR3 sequences, around 10% seen once. The sequencing here drew on peripheral blood, taken 180 days after TCRalphabeta/CD19-depleted stem cell transplant. The origin of the receptors is a male patient under 10 years old who had a stem cell transplant for chronic granulomatous disease, so the T cells may come from the graft donor. Both conserved end residues are part of each CDR3.

V	CDR3
TRBV9	CASSRRDPGGETQYF
TRBV5-4	CASSWDGDNQPQHF
TRBV5-1	CASSYYRTSSYNEQFF
TRBV12-3/TRBV12-4	CASSRRRGLQYF
TRBV20-1	CSATGQGEADFYEQYF
TRBV20-1	CSANAGEETQYF
TRBV7-7	CASSLDSGAYNEQFF
TRBV7-2	CASRQRDSQETQYF
TRBV7-8	CASSPPKGVAGETQYF
TRBV5-1	CASSSPPGKGAETQYF
TRBV4-3	CASSQGAAGRTDTQYF
TRBV7-8	CASSLRGQAPDEQYF
TRBV30	CAGTAGSGELFF
TRBV12-3/TRBV12-4	CASSPRIAGASYEQYF
TRBV7-9	CASSLTGLVYNEQFF
TRBV5-1	CASSRPGPPGVEQYF
TRBV6-5	CASSYPKVRDSQPFSNF
TRBV18	CASSPLAGDHTGELFF
TRBV20-1	CSAHPREGVNQPQHF
TRBV4-3	CASSQELPVNYGYTF
TRBV12-3/TRBV12-4	CASSLSGGAGNQPQHF
TRBV3-1	CASSQVANTEAFF
TRBV5-5	CASTRDDGGYTF
TRBV30	CAWSVRSGRDWTDTQYF
TRBV20-1	CSALRTSGSYNEQFF
TRBV7-6	CASSLGTGSSSYEQYF
TRBV4-3	CASSQAGGTGYNEQFF
TRBV20-1	CSAIIFSQETQYF
TRBV29-1	CSVVGQRDGYTF
TRBV20-1	CSARIANTGELFF
TRBV29-1	CSVVGPSSGNTIYF
TRBV13	CASSSRQGDLYQPQHF
TRBV7-8	CASSLRGTSSYNSPLHF
TRBV2	CASRMTGTRDEQYF
TRBV28	CASSWGWDRDFQQYF
TRBV3-1	CASSQERVGGRYNEQFF
TRBV2	CASRDFLAPEQFF
TRBV4-3	CASSQGVALRNTIYF
TRBV13	CASSLISSNTEAFF
TRBV5-1	CASSWRLAGGSGANVLTF
TRBV12-3/TRBV12-4	CASSLLIETQYF
TRBV18	CASSPTIRGGNQPQHF
TRBV5-6	CASSPGQVFNTGELFF
TRBV5-1	CASSFYASYEQYF
TRBV30	CAWSVTGGLRTSYF
TRBV29-1	CSVLLAATPYEQYF
TRBV5-1	CASSSEGHEQFF
TRBV20-1	CSASPSWNTGELFF